One TCR beta chain is described in this entry. Its antigen has not been determined. No qualities accompany the bases; no much larger clone lies one base away. The data were taken from a study of OX40 agonist ivuxolimab in advanced cancers. For the study in its entirety: The costimulatory receptor OX40 (CD134) was targeted by ivuxolimab, a fully human IgG2 agonistic monoclonal antibody. Intravenous ivuxolimab was administered to patients every 2 weeks at six dose levels: 0.01, 0.1, 0.3, 1.5, 3 and 10 mg/kg. Of the roughly 50 dose-escalation patients, hepatocellular carcinoma was present in roughly 19, melanoma in some 15, renal cell carcinoma in 9 and head and neck cancer in 9. A male proportion of around 80% and a mean age of around 60 years, ranging from about 20 to 79, were recorded for the dose-escalation cohort. Prior anti-PD-1, anti-PD-L1 or anti-CTLA-4 therapy was permitted, and about 40% of dose-escalation patients had received checkpoint inhibitors. Partial responses occurred in three dose-escalation patients, of whom one had hepatocellular carcinoma and two had cutaneous melanoma. The purpose of peripheral TCRbeta sequencing was to test whether ivuxolimab changed TCR sequence diversity and led to clonal T-cell expansion. The paper reports the monotherapy dose-escalation portion (N of about 52 patients) of the phase I ivuxolimab trial.

For sequencing of the TCRbeta CDR3 region, genomic DNA was extracted from the sorted cells. The immunoSEQ Assay was used to sequence the TCRbeta CDR3 regions. This is the immuneACCESS table as TCRdb keeps it, with only in-frame sequences that have V and J called. A part of the clones is gone; compared with another copy, unresolved V genes explain less than half, and the rest is unexplained. The sample table shows about 86,000 clones, and around 88% are seen once. The leading ten clones occupy 1.4% to 1.5% of the sample. Broad study findings and their caveats: In the 0.1-3.0 mg/kg groups, partial responders had among the lowest normalized peripheral clonal expansion, particularly in CD8+ T cells. Low levels of normalized T-cell clonal expansion were also seen in some nonresponding patients. Clonal expansion of both CD4+ and CD8+ blood T cells was observed from baseline to week 6 at doses 0.1 to 3.0 mg/kg. After ivuxolimab, CD8+ T cells had more expanded clones than CD4+ T cells on average. Antigen specificity was not determined for the clonally expanded peripheral T cells.

The trial excluded patients who had a history of autoimmune disease or who were on systemic immunosuppression. Peripheral blood for TCR sequencing was collected from all dose cohorts at baseline, on cycle 4 day 1, and on cycle 7 day 1. Samples came from an open-label, multicenter, first-in-human phase I dose-escalation trial of ivuxolimab. The trial enrolled adults with locally advanced or metastatic head and neck squamous cell, hepatocellular, melanoma or renal cell carcinoma. Before TCR sequencing, CD4+ and CD8+ T cells were separately sorted from peripheral blood. Trimming takes 3 bases off V and 6 bases off J; junction bases not matched to a gene: 5. The CDR3 goes from the cysteine to the phenylalanine over 15 residues. CDR3 DNA is the only sequence kept; it has 45 bases, read in frame from the first base. The germline V gene (reference sequence) yields SGHNT for CDR1 and YYREEE for CDR2.

The sequenced sample was CD4+ or CD8+ T cells sorted from blood, obtained in a trial of the OX40 agonist ivuxolimab. The chain was built from TRBV5-4 and TRBJ2-2; 10 central nucleotides agree with TRBD2. This TCR was sampled from an adult with an advanced solid tumor such as melanoma, head and neck, liver or kidney cancer. CDR3 sequence: CASSYRAGGAGELFF. The nucleotide sequence is given as TGTGCCAGCAGCTATAGAGCGGGAGGGGCCGGGGAGCTGTTTTTT. Outside the CDR3, residues come from the reference TRBV5-4 and TRBJ2-2 proteins, so the full variable domain is: ETGVTQSPTHLIKTRGQQVTLRCSSQSGHNTVSWYQQALGQGPQFIFQYYREEENGRGNFPPRFSGLQFPNYSSELNVNALELDDSALYLCASSYRAGGAGELFFGEGSRLTVL.